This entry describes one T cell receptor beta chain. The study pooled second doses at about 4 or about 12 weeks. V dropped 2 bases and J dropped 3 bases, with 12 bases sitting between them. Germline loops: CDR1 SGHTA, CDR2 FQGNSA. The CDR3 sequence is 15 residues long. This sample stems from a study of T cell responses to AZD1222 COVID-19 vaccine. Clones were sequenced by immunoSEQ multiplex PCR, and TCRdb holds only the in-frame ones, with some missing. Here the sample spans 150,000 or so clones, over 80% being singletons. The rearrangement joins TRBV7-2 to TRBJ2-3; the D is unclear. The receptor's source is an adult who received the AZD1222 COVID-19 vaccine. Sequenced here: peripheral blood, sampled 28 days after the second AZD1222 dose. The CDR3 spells CASSLNYQSTDTQYF. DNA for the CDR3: TGTGCCAGCAGCTTAAACTATCAATCGACAGATACGCAGTATTTT.